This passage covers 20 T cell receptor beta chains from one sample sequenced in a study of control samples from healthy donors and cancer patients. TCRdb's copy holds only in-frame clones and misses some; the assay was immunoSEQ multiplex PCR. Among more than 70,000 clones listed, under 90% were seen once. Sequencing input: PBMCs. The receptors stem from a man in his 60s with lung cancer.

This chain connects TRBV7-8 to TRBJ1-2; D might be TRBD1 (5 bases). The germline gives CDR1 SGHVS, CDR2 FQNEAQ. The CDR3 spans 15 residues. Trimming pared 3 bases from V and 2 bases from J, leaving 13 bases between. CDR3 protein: CASSFRDDPNYGYTF. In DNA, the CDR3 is TGTGCCAGCAGCTTTCGGGACGATCCAAACTATGGCTACACCTTC. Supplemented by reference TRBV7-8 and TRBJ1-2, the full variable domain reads GAGVSQSPRYKVAKRGQDVALRCDPISGHVSLFWYQQALGQGPEFLTYFQNEAQLDKSGLPSDRFFAERPEGSVSTLKIQRTQQEDSAVYLCASSFRDDPNYGYTFGSGTRLTVV.

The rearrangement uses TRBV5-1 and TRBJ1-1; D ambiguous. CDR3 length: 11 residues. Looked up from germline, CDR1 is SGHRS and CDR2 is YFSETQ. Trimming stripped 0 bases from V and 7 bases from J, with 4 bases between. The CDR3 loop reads CASSLGGEAFF. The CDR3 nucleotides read TGCGCCAGCAGCTTGGGGGGTGAAGCTTTCTTT.

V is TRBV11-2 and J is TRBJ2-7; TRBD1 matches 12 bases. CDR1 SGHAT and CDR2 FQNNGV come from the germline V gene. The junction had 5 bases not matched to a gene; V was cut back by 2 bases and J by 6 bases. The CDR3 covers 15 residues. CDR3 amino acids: CASSLPGQGAGEQYF. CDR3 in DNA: TGTGCCAGCAGCTTACCGGGACAGGGGGCCGGCGAGCAGTACTTC.

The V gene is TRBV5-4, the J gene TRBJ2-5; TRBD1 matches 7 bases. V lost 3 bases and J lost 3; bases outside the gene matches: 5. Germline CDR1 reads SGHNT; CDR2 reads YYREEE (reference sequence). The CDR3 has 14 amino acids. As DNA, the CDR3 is TGTGCCAGCAGCTCGGGACAGCCAGAAGAGACCCAGTACTTC. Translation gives CASSSGQPEETQYF.

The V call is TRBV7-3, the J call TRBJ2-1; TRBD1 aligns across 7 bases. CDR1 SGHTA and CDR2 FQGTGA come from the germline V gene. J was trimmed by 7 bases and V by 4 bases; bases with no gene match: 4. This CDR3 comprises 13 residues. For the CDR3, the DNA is TGTGCCAGCAGCTCGGACAGGTTAAATGAGCAGTTCTTC. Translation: CASSSDRLNEQFF. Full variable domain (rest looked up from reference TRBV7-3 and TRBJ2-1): GAGVSQTPSNKVTEKGKYVELRCDPISGHTALYWYRQSLGQGPEFLIYFQGTGAADDSGLPNDRFFAVRPEGSVSTLKIQRTERGDSAVYLCASSSDRLNEQFFGPGTRLTVL.

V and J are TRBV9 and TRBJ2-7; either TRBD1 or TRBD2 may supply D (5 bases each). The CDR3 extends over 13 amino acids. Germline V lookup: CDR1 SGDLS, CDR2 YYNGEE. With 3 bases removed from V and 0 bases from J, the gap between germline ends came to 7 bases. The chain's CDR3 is CASSGGNSYEQYF. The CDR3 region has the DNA TGTGCCAGCAGCGGGGGGAACTCCTACGAGCAGTACTTC.

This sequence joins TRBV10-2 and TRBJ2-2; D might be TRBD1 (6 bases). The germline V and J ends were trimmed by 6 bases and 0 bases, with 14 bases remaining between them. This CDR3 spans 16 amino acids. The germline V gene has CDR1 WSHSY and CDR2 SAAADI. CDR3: CASSAQGTANTGELFF. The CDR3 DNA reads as TGCGCCAGCAGCGCTCAGGGGACCGCGAACACCGGGGAGCTGTTTTTT.

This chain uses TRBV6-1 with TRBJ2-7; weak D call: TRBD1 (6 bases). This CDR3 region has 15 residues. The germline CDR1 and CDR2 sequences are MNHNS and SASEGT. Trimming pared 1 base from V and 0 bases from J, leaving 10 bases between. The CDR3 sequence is CASSEGGQNSYEQYV. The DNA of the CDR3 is TGTGCCAGCAGTGAAGGGGGACAAAACTCCTACGAGCAGTACGTC.

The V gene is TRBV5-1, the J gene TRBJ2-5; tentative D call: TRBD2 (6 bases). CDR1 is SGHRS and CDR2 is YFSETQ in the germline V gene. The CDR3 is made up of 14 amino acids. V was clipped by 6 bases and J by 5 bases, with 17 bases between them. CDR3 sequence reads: CASNGPGGEETQYF. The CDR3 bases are TGCGCCAGCAATGGCCCCGGGGGAGAGGAGACCCAGTACTTC. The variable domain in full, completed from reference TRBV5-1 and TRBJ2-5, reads KAGVTQTPRYLIKTRGQQVTLSCSPISGHRSVSWYQQTPGQGLQFLFEYFSETQRNKGNFPGRFSGRQFSNSRSEMNVSTLELGDSALYLCASNGPGGEETQYFGPGTRLLVL.

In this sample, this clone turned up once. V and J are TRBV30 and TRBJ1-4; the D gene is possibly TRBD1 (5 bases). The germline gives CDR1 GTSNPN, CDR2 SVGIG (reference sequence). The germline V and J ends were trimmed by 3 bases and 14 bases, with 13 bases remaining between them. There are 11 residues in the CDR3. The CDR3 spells CAWRQGTVLFF. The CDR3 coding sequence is TGTGCCTGGAGGCAGGGAACCGTTCTGTTTTTT.

DNA of the CDR3: TGTGCCAGCAGCCAATCCGCCGCAGCGGCGAAAAACATTCAGTACTTC. It yields the protein CASSQSAAAAKNIQYF. The chain has TRBV3-1 (or the pseudogene TRBV3-2) and TRBJ2-4, with D perhaps matching TRBD2 (5 bases). Germline V gene sequence: CDR1 LGHDT, CDR2 YNNKEL (reference sequence). Trimming removed 2 bases at V and 4 bases at J, with 15 bases between. This CDR3 contains 16 residues.

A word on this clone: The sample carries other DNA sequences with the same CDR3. The chain's CDR3 is CASSPRGAYQETQYF. CDR3 bases: TGTGCCAGCAGCCCGAGGGGGGCCTACCAAGAGACCCAGTACTTC. The rearrangement links TRBV7-3 to TRBJ2-5; D assignment may be TRBD1 or TRBD2 (6 bases each). With 5 bases removed from V and 0 bases from J, the gap between germline ends came to 13 bases. CDR3 length equals 15 residues. Germline V lookup: CDR1 SGHTA, CDR2 FQGTGA.

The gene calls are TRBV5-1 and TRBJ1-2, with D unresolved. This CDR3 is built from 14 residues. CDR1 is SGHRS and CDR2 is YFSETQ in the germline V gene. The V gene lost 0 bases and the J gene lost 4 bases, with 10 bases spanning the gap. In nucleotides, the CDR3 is TGCGCCAGCAGCTTGGGGGGAGGGCCCTATGGCTACACCTTC. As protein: CASSLGGGPYGYTF.

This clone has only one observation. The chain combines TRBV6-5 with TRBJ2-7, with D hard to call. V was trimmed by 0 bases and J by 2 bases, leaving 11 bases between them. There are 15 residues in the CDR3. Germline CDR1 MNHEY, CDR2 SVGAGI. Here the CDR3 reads CASSYSGPSPYEQYF. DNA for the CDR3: TGTGCCAGCAGTTACTCAGGGCCGAGCCCCTACGAGCAGTACTTC.

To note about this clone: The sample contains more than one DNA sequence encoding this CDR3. CDR3 residues: CASSTSGTNYGYTF. The CDR3 DNA follows: TGCGCCAGCAGCACGTCCGGGACAAATTATGGCTACACCTTC. The chain carries TRBV5-1 and TRBJ1-2, with D perhaps TRBD1 (6 bases). This CDR3 contains 14 residues. V was shortened by 4 bases and J by 5 bases, with 15 bases between the two germline ends. Germline assignment: CDR1 SGHRS and CDR2 YFSETQ.

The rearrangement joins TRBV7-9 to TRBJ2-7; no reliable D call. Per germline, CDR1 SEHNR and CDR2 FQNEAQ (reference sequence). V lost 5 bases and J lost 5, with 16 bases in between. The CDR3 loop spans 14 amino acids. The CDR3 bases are TGTGCCAGCAGCCAAACCGGGCCCCGGAACGAGCAGTACGTC. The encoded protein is CASSQTGPRNEQYV.

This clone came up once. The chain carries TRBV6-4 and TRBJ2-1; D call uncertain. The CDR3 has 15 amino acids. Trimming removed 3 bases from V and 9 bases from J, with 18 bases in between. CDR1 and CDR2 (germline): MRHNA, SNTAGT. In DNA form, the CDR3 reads TGTGCCAGCAGTGAAGAAGGGCTACAATCGGCTGAGCAGTTCTTC. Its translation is CASSEEGLQSAEQFF.

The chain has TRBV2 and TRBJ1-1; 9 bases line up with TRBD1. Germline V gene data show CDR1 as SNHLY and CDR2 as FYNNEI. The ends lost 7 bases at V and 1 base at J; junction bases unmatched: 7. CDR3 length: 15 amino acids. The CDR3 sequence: CASTLEGQGNTEAFF. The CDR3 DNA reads TGTGCCAGCACCTTGGAGGGACAGGGGAACACTGAAGCTTTCTTT.

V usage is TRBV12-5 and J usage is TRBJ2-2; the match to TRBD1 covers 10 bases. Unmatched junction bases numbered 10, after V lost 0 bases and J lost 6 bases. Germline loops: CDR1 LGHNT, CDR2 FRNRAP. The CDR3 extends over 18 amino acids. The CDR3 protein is CASGLVPDGTGEPGELFF. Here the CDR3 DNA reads TGTGCTAGTGGTTTGGTTCCGGATGGGACAGGGGAACCCGGGGAGCTGTTTTTT.

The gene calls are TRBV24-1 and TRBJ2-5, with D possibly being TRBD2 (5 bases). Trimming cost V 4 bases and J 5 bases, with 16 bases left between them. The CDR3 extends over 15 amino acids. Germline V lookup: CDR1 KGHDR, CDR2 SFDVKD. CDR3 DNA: TGTGCCACCAGTGACCCAGGACGGGGATCGGAGACCCAGTACTTC. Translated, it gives CATSDPGRGSETQYF.